This TCR beta chain stems from a study of T cells in localized non-small cell lung cancer. Details on this clone: Its antigen is undetermined.

V lost 4 bases and J 3 bases, leaving 15 bases between the germline ends. The CDR3 sequence is 15 residues long. Germline V gene data show CDR1 as MNHGY and CDR2 as SAAAGT. Repertoires were generated with immunoSEQ multiplex PCR, while TCRdb's copy carries only in-frame clones and drops some. Of approximately 2,700 clones listed, approximately 22% are singletons. Findings and limits, study-wide: Among the top 100 tumor clones, a median roughly 57 appeared in adjacent lung. Uninvolved adjacent lung had the highest recorded T cell clonality, with tumor below it.

This rearrangement joins TRBV6-8 to TRBJ1-2; tentative D call: TRBD1 (6 bases). The starting material was lung tumor tissue, obtained before any cancer treatment. This receptor was obtained from a woman between 35 and 70 years old with stage I lung adenocarcinoma. This chain's CDR3 is CASSFWDTHYYGYTF. In DNA form, the CDR3 reads TGTGCCAGCAGTTTTTGGGACACACATTACTATGGCTACACCTTC.